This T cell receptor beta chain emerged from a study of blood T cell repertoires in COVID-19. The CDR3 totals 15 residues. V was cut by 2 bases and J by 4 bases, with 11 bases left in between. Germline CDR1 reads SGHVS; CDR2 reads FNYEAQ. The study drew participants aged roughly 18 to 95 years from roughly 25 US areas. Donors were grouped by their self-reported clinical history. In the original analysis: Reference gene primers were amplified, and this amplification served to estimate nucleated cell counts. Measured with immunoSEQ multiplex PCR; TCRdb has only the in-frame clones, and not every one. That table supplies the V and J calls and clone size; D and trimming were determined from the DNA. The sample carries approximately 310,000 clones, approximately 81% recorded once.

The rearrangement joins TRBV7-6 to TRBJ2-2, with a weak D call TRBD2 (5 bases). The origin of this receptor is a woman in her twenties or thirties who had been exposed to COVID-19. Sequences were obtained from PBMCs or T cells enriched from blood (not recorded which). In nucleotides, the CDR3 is TGTGCCAGCAGCTTATCTAGCCTGGGCACCGGGGAGCTGTTTTTT. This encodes CASSLSSLGTGELFF. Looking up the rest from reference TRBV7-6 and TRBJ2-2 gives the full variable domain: GAGVSQSPRYKVTKRGQDVALRCDPISGHVSLYWYRQALGQGPEFLTYFNYEAQQDKSGLPNDRFSAERPEGSISTLTIQRTEQRDSAMYRCASSLSSLGTGELFFGEGSRLTVL.